The rows below give T cell receptor beta chains drawn from one sample of a study of blood T cell repertoires in COVID-19. Data came from immunoSEQ multiplex PCR; TCRdb stores just in-frame clones and leaves some out. In the table there are under 350,000 clones, 89% of which are singletons. Sample: PBMCs or T cells enriched from blood (not recorded which). The origin of the receptors is a woman aged 60 to 75 who had recovered from COVID-19. Each CDR3 is given with its conserved first and last residue. The order of the fields is J gene, clone size, V gene, D gene, CDR3 DNA, CDR3 protein. A D gene is named only where the DNA matches it firmly. Clone size is stated in some rows and not others, as once, few, many or a class when expanded.

j_call: TRBJ2-5
clone_size: once
v_call: TRBV5-4
d_call: -
cdr3_nt: TGTGCCAGCAGTTCGAAAGGGGGTGAGACCCAGTACTTC
cdr3_aa: CASSSKGGETQYF

j_call: TRBJ2-4
clone_size: -
v_call: TRBV7-5
d_call: -
cdr3_nt: TGTGCCAGAAGCACGGGATTAGCGGCGTTCATTCAGTACTTC
cdr3_aa: CARSTGLAAFIQYF

j_call: TRBJ1-1
clone_size: -
v_call: TRBV3-1/TRBV3-2
d_call: TRBD1
cdr3_nt: TGTGCCAGCAGCCAAGACAGGACAGGGGGAACTGAAGCTTTCTTT
cdr3_aa: CASSQDRTGGTEAFF

j_call: TRBJ1-2
clone_size: -
v_call: TRBV25-1
d_call: -
cdr3_nt: TGTGCCAGCAGTGACCAGCGGACAGATGCCGTCTATGGCTACACCTTC
cdr3_aa: CASSDQRTDAVYGYTF

j_call: TRBJ1-5
clone_size: -
v_call: TRBV28
d_call: -
cdr3_nt: TGTGCCAGCAGCCCCGTGGGCACAGTCGATGGAAGGCCCCAGCATTTT
cdr3_aa: CASSPVGTVDGRPQHF

j_call: TRBJ1-5
clone_size: -
v_call: TRBV3-1/TRBV3-2
d_call: -
cdr3_nt: TGTGCCAGCAGCCAAGATCTTGATCAGCCCCAGCATTTT
cdr3_aa: CASSQDLDQPQHF

j_call: TRBJ2-1
clone_size: -
v_call: TRBV5-1
d_call: -
cdr3_nt: TGCGCCAGCAGCTTGGAGTGGAGGAACAATGAGCAGTTCTTC
cdr3_aa: CASSLEWRNNEQFF

j_call: TRBJ1-1
clone_size: -
v_call: TRBV2
d_call: -
cdr3_nt: TGTGCCAGCAGCCGGGATTGGGGCACTGAAGCTTTCTTT
cdr3_aa: CASSRDWGTEAFF

j_call: TRBJ1-2
clone_size: -
v_call: TRBV6-1
d_call: -
cdr3_nt: TGTGCCAGCAGTGCGTATTGGCAGTCAACTTCCGGGGACTATGGCTACACCTTC
cdr3_aa: CASSAYWQSTSGDYGYTF

j_call: TRBJ2-7
clone_size: -
v_call: TRBV28
d_call: TRBD2
cdr3_nt: TGTGCCAGCCGGGGGGGAATTCCTACCGAGCAGTACTTC
cdr3_aa: CASRGGIPTEQYF

j_call: TRBJ1-6
clone_size: -
v_call: TRBV28
d_call: -
cdr3_nt: TGTGCCAGCAGTTTATTGGTCCCGGGGAATTCACCCCTCCACTTT
cdr3_aa: CASSLLVPGNSPLHF

j_call: TRBJ1-4
clone_size: once
v_call: TRBV7-8
d_call: TRBD1
cdr3_nt: TGTGCCAGCAGCTCAGGAGGGGGCCCTGAAAAACTGTTTTTT
cdr3_aa: CASSSGGGPEKLFF

j_call: TRBJ1-6
clone_size: once
v_call: TRBV5-1
d_call: -
cdr3_nt: TGCGCCAGCAGCTTGGCTGGGCAGTATAATTCACCCCTCCACTTT
cdr3_aa: CASSLAGQYNSPLHF

j_call: TRBJ2-5
clone_size: -
v_call: TRBV4-1
d_call: -
cdr3_nt: TGCGCCAGCAGCCAAAGTCCTACCGCTGCAGAGACCCAGTACTTC
cdr3_aa: CASSQSPTAAETQYF

j_call: TRBJ2-7
clone_size: -
v_call: TRBV27
d_call: TRBD2
cdr3_nt: TGTGCCAGCAGATTGGACGGGACTAGTAGACACGAGCAGTACTTC
cdr3_aa: CASRLDGTSRHEQYF

j_call: TRBJ2-1
clone_size: -
v_call: TRBV28
d_call: -
cdr3_nt: TGTGCCAGCAGTTGGGCGGCTGGGGCAACTTCCTACAATGAGCAGTTCTTC
cdr3_aa: CASSWAAGATSYNEQFF

j_call: TRBJ1-1
clone_size: -
v_call: TRBV12-3/TRBV12-4
d_call: TRBD1
cdr3_nt: TGTGCCAGCAACAAACAGGGGGCGACTGAAGCTTTCTTT
cdr3_aa: CASNKQGATEAFF

j_call: TRBJ1-2
clone_size: -
v_call: TRBV6-5
d_call: TRBD1
cdr3_nt: TGTGCCAGCAGCACCACCCCCGACAGGGCCTTTGGCTACACCTTC
cdr3_aa: CASSTTPDRAFGYTF

j_call: TRBJ2-7
clone_size: -
v_call: TRBV19
d_call: -
cdr3_nt: TGTGCCAGTAGTATATTTTCAGGGACCTACGAGCAGTACTTC
cdr3_aa: CASSIFSGTYEQYF

j_call: TRBJ1-4
clone_size: -
v_call: TRBV2
d_call: TRBD1
cdr3_nt: TGTGCCAGCAGATACACAGGGGGAACTAATGAAAAACTGTTTTTT
cdr3_aa: CASRYTGGTNEKLFF

j_call: TRBJ2-2
clone_size: -
v_call: TRBV11-2
d_call: -
cdr3_nt: TGTGCCAGCACCACAGACGCGAGGCGGGTTCGGACCGGGGAGCTGTTTTTT
cdr3_aa: CASTTDARRVRTGELFF

j_call: TRBJ2-7
clone_size: once
v_call: TRBV7-3
d_call: TRBD2
cdr3_nt: TGTGCCAGCAGCTCGGGACTAGCGGGAAGCGAGCAGTACTTC
cdr3_aa: CASSSGLAGSEQYF

j_call: TRBJ1-3
clone_size: -
v_call: TRBV24-1
d_call: -
cdr3_nt: TGTGCCACCAGTGACGAACAGGGTAGGTGCTCTGGAAACACCATATATTTT
cdr3_aa: CATSDEQGRCSGNTIYF

j_call: TRBJ1-1
clone_size: -
v_call: TRBV5-1
d_call: -
cdr3_nt: TGCGCCAGCAGCTTGGATTTCATGGGGGCGGAAGCTTTCTTT
cdr3_aa: CASSLDFMGAEAFF

j_call: TRBJ2-7
clone_size: -
v_call: TRBV3-1/TRBV3-2
d_call: TRBD1
cdr3_nt: TGTGCCAGCAGCCAACAGACAGGGGGGTATCACTTC
cdr3_aa: CASSQQTGGYHF

j_call: TRBJ1-4
clone_size: -
v_call: TRBV2
d_call: -
cdr3_nt: TGTGCCAGCAGTGAAGTAGTAGGGGTGTATGAAAAACTGTTTTTT
cdr3_aa: CASSEVVGVYEKLFF

j_call: TRBJ2-2
clone_size: few
v_call: TRBV3-1/TRBV3-2
d_call: TRBD2
cdr3_nt: TGTGCCAGCAGCCAATTGGGTCTGGCGGGAGGGCCCGGGGAGCTGTTTTTT
cdr3_aa: CASSQLGLAGGPGELFF

j_call: TRBJ1-1
clone_size: many
v_call: TRBV6-5
d_call: TRBD1
cdr3_nt: TGTGCCAGTAGGACAGGATCCTCTGAAGCTTTCTTT
cdr3_aa: CASRTGSSEAFF

j_call: TRBJ1-2
clone_size: -
v_call: TRBV19
d_call: -
cdr3_nt: TGTGCCAGTAGTTCCACAGGGAACTATGGCTACACCTTC
cdr3_aa: CASSSTGNYGYTF

j_call: TRBJ1-1
clone_size: few
v_call: TRBV9
d_call: TRBD1
cdr3_nt: TGTGCCAGCAGCCAGGGACAGGGGAACACTGAAGCTTTCTTT
cdr3_aa: CASSQGQGNTEAFF

j_call: TRBJ2-3
clone_size: -
v_call: TRBV5-1
d_call: -
cdr3_nt: TGCGCCAGCAGCTTGGAGCCGTCCACAGATACGCAGTATTTT
cdr3_aa: CASSLEPSTDTQYF

j_call: TRBJ1-1
clone_size: -
v_call: TRBV5-1
d_call: TRBD1
cdr3_nt: TGCGCCAGCAGCTTAACAAGACAGGGGGCCGTTAACACTGAAGCTTTCTTT
cdr3_aa: CASSLTRQGAVNTEAFF

j_call: TRBJ1-1
clone_size: once
v_call: TRBV5-1
d_call: -
cdr3_nt: TGCGCCAGCAGCTTGGACGGTCTGAACACTGAAGCTTTCTTT
cdr3_aa: CASSLDGLNTEAFF

j_call: TRBJ2-7
clone_size: -
v_call: TRBV5-1
d_call: -
cdr3_nt: TGCGCCAGCAGCTTGGCCGAAGGGGGCTACGAGCAGTACTTC
cdr3_aa: CASSLAEGGYEQYF

j_call: TRBJ2-6
clone_size: -
v_call: TRBV6-1
d_call: -
cdr3_nt: TGTGCCAGCAGTGAAGCAGAGGGCGGGGCCAACGTCCTGACTTTC
cdr3_aa: CASSEAEGGANVLTF

j_call: TRBJ2-2
clone_size: -
v_call: TRBV7-3
d_call: TRBD1
cdr3_nt: TGTGCCAGCAGCCCGATCGGGACAGGGTGGAGGACCGGGGAGCTGTTTTTT
cdr3_aa: CASSPIGTGWRTGELFF

j_call: TRBJ1-2
clone_size: -
v_call: TRBV27
d_call: TRBD1
cdr3_nt: TGTGCCAGCAGTCGGGCAGGGGGCAACTATGGCTACACCTTC
cdr3_aa: CASSRAGGNYGYTF

j_call: TRBJ1-3
clone_size: -
v_call: TRBV12-3/TRBV12-4
d_call: -
cdr3_nt: TGTGCCAGCAGGAACTATAGCCGAAACACCATATATTTT
cdr3_aa: CASRNYSRNTIYF

j_call: TRBJ2-7
clone_size: few
v_call: TRBV5-1
d_call: TRBD2
cdr3_nt: TGCGCCAGCAGGCCTAGCGGGGGGACCTACGAGCAGTACTTC
cdr3_aa: CASRPSGGTYEQYF

j_call: TRBJ2-7
clone_size: -
v_call: TRBV6-5
d_call: TRBD1
cdr3_nt: TGTGCCAGCAGTTCAGGGGGCTTAAAGCAGTACTTC
cdr3_aa: CASSSGGLKQYF

j_call: TRBJ1-1
clone_size: -
v_call: TRBV6-1
d_call: -
cdr3_nt: TGTGCCAGCAGTGAAGGTGATTACGGTGAAGCTTTCTTT
cdr3_aa: CASSEGDYGEAFF

j_call: TRBJ2-7
clone_size: -
v_call: TRBV5-6
d_call: TRBD2
cdr3_nt: TGTGCCAGCAGTTCCGAGGGACTAGCGGCCTACGAGCAGTACTTC
cdr3_aa: CASSSEGLAAYEQYF

j_call: TRBJ1-4
clone_size: -
v_call: TRBV25-1
d_call: -
cdr3_nt: TGTGCCAGCAGTAAGATCAGCGAGATAAATGAAAAACTGTTTTTT
cdr3_aa: CASSKISEINEKLFF

j_call: TRBJ1-4
clone_size: few
v_call: TRBV15
d_call: TRBD1
cdr3_nt: TGTGCCACCAGCACCGGGACAGGGGTCGAAAAACTGTTTTTT
cdr3_aa: CATSTGTGVEKLFF

j_call: TRBJ1-2
clone_size: -
v_call: TRBV30
d_call: -
cdr3_nt: TGTGCCTGGACCCCGGGGGGGGGCGGCTACACCTTC
cdr3_aa: CAWTPGGGGYTF

j_call: TRBJ2-7
clone_size: -
v_call: TRBV4-1
d_call: -
cdr3_nt: TGCGCCAGCAGCCGTAACGCCGGGACCTACGAGCAGTACTTC
cdr3_aa: CASSRNAGTYEQYF

j_call: TRBJ2-6
clone_size: -
v_call: TRBV4-1
d_call: -
cdr3_nt: TGCGCCAGCAGCCCGGGCTCTGGGGCCAACGTCCTGACTTTC
cdr3_aa: CASSPGSGANVLTF

j_call: TRBJ2-3
clone_size: -
v_call: TRBV5-1
d_call: TRBD2
cdr3_nt: TGCGCCAGCAGCTTGGAAGCGGGAGTTTACCATACGCAGTATTTT
cdr3_aa: CASSLEAGVYHTQYF

j_call: TRBJ1-2
clone_size: few
v_call: TRBV27
d_call: TRBD1
cdr3_nt: TGTGCCAGCAGTTTAGGACAGGGTCTGGACTATGGCTACACCTTC
cdr3_aa: CASSLGQGLDYGYTF